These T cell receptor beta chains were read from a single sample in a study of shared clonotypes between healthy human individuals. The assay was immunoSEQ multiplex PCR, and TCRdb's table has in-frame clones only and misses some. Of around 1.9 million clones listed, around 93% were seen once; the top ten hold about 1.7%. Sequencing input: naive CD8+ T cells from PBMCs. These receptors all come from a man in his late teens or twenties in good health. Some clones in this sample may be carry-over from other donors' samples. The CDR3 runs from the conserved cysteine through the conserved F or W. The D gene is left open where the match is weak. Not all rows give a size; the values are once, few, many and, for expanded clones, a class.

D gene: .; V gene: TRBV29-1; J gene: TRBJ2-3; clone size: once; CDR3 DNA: TGCAGCGTAAATCCTTTGACTAACACAGATACGCAGTATTTT; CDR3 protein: CSVNPLTNTDTQYF
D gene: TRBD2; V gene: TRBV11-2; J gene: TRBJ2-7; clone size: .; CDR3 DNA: TGTGCCAGCAGCTTAGACGGACTAGCGGGATATAACGAGCAGTACTTC; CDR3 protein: CASSLDGLAGYNEQYF
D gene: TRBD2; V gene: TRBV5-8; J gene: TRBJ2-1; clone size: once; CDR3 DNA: TGTGCCAGCCGGCTAGCGGGTTACAATGAGCAGTTCTTC; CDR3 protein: CASRLAGYNEQFF
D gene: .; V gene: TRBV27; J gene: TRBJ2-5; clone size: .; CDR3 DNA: TGTGCCAGCAGTTCCCCAGCGGACCAAGAGACCCAGTACTTC; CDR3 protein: CASSSPADQETQYF
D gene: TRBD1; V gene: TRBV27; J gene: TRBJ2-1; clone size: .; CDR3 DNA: TGTGCCAGCAGTGGCGACAGGGAGACGGCAACCTACAATGAGCAGTTCTTC; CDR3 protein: CASSGDRETATYNEQFF
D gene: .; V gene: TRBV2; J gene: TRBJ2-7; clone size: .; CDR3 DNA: TGTGCCAGCAGTGCCCTAGGGACGGCCTACGAGCAGTACTTC; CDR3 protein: CASSALGTAYEQYF
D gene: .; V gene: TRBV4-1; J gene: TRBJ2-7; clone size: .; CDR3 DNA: TGCGCCAGCAGCGATTTGTGGGGATCCGAGCAGTACTTC; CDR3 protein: CASSDLWGSEQYF
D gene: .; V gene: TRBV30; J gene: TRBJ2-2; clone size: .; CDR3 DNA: TGTGCCTGGAGTAGTGGAACCGGGGAGCTGTTTTTT; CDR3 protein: CAWSSGTGELFF
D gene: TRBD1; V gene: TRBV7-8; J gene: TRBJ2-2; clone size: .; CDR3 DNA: TGTGCCAGCAGCGAGGGACAGGGGGCCACCGGGGAGCTGTTTTTT; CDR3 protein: CASSEGQGATGELFF
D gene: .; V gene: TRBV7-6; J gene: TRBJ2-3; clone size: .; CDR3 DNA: TGTGCCAGCAGCCCAGTGGCAGATACGCAGTATTTT; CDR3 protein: CASSPVADTQYF
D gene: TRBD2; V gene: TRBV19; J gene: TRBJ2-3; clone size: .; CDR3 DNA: TGTGCCAGTAGTGGGACTAGATGGTTGGCAGATACGCAGTATTTT; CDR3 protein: CASSGTRWLADTQYF
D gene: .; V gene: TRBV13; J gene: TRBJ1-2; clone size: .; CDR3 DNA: TGTGCCAGCAGGGACGGAGCTTCGGTGGGCTACACCTTC; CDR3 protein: CASRDGASVGYTF
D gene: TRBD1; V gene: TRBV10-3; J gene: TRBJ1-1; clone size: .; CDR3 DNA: TGTGCCATCAGTTGGACAGGCGTCGATGAAGCTTTCTTT; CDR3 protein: CAISWTGVDEAFF
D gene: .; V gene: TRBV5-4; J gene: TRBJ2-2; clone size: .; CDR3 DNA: TGTGCCAGCACCAGTACCGGGGAGCTGTTTTTT; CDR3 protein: CASTSTGELFF
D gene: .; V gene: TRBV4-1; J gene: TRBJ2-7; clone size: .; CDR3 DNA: TGCGCCAGCAGCCAAGTAACAGGGTCCTACGAGCAGTACTTC; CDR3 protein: CASSQVTGSYEQYF
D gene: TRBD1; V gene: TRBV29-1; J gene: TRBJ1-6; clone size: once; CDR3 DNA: TGCAGCGGGAGGACAGGAACGAATTCACCCCTCCACTTT; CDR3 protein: CSGRTGTNSPLHF
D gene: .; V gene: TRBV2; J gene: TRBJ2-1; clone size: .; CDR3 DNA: TGTGCCAAAGGGACCCCTCCAAACATTGAGCAGTTCTTC; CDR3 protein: CAKGTPPNIEQFF
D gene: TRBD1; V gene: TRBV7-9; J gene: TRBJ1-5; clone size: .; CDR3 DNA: TGTGCCAGCAGCTTAACAGGGGAGCCCCAGCATTTT; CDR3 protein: CASSLTGEPQHF
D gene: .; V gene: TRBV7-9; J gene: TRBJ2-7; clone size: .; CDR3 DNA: TGTGCCAGCAGCTCCCGGGACGCTGCCTACGAGCAGTACTTC; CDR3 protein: CASSSRDAAYEQYF
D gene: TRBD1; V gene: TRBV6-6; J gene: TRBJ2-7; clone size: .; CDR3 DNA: TGTGCCAGCAGGAACCGGGACAGGGGCCTTTACGAGCAGTACTTC; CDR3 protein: CASRNRDRGLYEQYF
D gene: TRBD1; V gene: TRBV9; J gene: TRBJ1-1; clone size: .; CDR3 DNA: TGTGCCAGCAGCGTAGCTTCACAGGGGGCGGCTGAAGCTTTCTTT; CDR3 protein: CASSVASQGAAEAFF
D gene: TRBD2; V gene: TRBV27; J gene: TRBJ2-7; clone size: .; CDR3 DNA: TGTGCCAGCAGTTATAGCCGGACTAGCAACCACGAGCAGTACTTC; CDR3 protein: CASSYSRTSNHEQYF
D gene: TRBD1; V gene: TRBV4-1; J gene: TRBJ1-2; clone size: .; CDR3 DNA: TGCGCCAGCAGCCAAAGAAGGACAGGGGTTAACTATGGCTACACCTTC; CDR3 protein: CASSQRRTGVNYGYTF
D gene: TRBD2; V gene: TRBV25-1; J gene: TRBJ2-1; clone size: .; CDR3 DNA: TGTGCCAGCAGTGAATCCCCGAGGGGAGGGCCCGGTGAGCAGTTCTTC; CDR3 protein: CASSESPRGGPGEQFF
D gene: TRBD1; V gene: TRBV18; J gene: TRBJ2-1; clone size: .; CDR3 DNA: TGTGCCAGCTCACCACCAGCGGACAGGGCCCTTTACAATGAGCAGTTCTTC; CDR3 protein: CASSPPADRALYNEQFF
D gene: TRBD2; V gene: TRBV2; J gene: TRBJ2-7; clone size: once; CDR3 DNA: TGTGCCAGCCGTGAACACGGACTAGCGGGCTTCGAGCAGTACTTC; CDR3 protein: CASREHGLAGFEQYF
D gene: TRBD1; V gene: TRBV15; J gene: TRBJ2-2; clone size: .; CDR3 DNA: TGTGCCACCAGCAGAGGAAGGGGACAGGCATACACCGGGGAGCTGTTTTTT; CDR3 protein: CATSRGRGQAYTGELFF
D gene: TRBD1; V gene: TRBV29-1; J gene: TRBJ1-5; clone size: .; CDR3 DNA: TGCAGCGTTGAATCAGGGGGTGCTCACCAGCATTTT; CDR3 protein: CSVESGGAHQHF
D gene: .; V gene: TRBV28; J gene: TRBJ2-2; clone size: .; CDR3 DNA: TGTGCCAGCAGTTTCAGGACAGAGAACACCGGGGAGCTGTTTTTT; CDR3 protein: CASSFRTENTGELFF
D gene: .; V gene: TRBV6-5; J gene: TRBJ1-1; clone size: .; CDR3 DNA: TGTGCCAGCATTAGGCTTTCGGTGGAAACCACTGAAGCTTTCTTT; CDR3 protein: CASIRLSVETTEAFF
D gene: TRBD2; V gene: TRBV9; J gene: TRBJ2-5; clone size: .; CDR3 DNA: TGTGCCAGCAGCTCATCCCTCGGGACTAGCGGGAGAAGAGAGACCCAGTACTTC; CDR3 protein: CASSSSLGTSGRRETQYF
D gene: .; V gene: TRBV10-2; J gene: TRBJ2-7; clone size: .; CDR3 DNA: TGCGCTAGCGCCCACACCGGGCCCAGCTCCTACGAGCAGTACTTC; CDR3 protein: CASAHTGPSSYEQYF
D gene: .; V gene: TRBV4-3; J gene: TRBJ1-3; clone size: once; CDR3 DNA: TGCGCCAGCAGCCAAGGTGCGACTGGAAACACCATATATTTT; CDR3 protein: CASSQGATGNTIYF
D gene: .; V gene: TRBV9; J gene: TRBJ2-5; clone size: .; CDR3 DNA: TGTGCCAGCAGCGTATACGCCGCCTTGGGGGAGACCCAGTACTTC; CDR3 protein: CASSVYAALGETQYF
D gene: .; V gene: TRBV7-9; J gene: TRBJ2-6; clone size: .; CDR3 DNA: TGTGCCAGCAGCCCTTCGGGGGATACTGGGGCCAACGTCCTGACTTTC; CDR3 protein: CASSPSGDTGANVLTF
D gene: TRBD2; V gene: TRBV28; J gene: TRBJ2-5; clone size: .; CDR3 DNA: TGTGCCAGCAGTTTATATCAGCTCGGGGGGAAAGAGACCCAGTACTTC; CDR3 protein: CASSLYQLGGKETQYF
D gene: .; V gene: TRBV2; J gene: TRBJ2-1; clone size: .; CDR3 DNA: TGTGCCAGCAGCCTAGACCGAATGTTAAGGGATGAGCAGTTCTTC; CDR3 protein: CASSLDRMLRDEQFF
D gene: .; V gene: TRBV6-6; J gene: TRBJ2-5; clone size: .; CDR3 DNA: TGTGCCAGCAGTTACCTAAGACAGGGGAGGGGAGAGACCCAGTACTTC; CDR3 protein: CASSYLRQGRGETQYF
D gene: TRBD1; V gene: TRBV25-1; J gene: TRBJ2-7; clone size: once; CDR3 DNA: TGTGCCAGCAGTGAATATCGCGCGACAGGGCTTACCTACGAGCAGTACTTC; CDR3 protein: CASSEYRATGLTYEQYF
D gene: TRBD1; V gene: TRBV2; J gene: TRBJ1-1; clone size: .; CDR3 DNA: TGTGCCAGCAGCTTGGGACAGGGGGTTCGCACTGAAGCTTTCTTT; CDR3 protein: CASSLGQGVRTEAFF
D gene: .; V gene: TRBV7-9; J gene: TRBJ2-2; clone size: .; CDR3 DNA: TGTGCCAGCAGCGATTCTACCGGGGAGCTGTTTTTT; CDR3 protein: CASSDSTGELFF
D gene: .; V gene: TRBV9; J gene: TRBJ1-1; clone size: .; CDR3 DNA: TGTGCCAGCAGCGTAGGGCCGGGTGTGAACACTGAAGCTTTCTTT; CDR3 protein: CASSVGPGVNTEAFF
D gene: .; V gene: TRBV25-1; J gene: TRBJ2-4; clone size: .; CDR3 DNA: TGTGCCAGCAGTGATCGGGAGTCCAAAAACATTCAGTACTTC; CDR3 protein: CASSDRESKNIQYF
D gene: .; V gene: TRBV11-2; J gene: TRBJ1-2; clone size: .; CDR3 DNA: TGTGCCAGCAGCCCCATACGAACGCCCGAATCTGGCTACACCTTC; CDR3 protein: CASSPIRTPESGYTF
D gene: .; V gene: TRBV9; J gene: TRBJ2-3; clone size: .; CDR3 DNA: TGTGCCAGCAGCGTAGGGGGGCTTGGTGTAACAGATACGCAGTATTTT; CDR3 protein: CASSVGGLGVTDTQYF
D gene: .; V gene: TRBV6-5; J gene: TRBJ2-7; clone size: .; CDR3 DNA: TGTGCCAGCAGTTACGCCATGGACAGTTGGGACTACGAGCAGTACTTC; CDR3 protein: CASSYAMDSWDYEQYF
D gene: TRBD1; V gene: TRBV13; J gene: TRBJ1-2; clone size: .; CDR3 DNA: TGTGCCAGCAGCGAAGGCAGACAGGGGAACTATGGCTACACCTTC; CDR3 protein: CASSEGRQGNYGYTF
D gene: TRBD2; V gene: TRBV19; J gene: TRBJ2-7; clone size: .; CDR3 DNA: TGTGCCAGTAGTATAGAGCCTAGCGGGAACTACGAGCAGTACTTC; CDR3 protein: CASSIEPSGNYEQYF
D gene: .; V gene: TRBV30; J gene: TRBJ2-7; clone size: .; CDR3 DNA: TGTGCCGGTCGCTATATTGAGGGCTACGAGCAGTACTTC; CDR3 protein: CAGRYIEGYEQYF
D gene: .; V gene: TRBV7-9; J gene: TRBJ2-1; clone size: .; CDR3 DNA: TGTGCCAGCAGCTTTGGCCAGGGCTTGGGTGAGCAGTTCTTC; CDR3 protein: CASSFGQGLGEQFF
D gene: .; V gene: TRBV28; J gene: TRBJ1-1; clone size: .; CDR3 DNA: TGTGCCAGCAGTTTAGCCAGGGACACTGAAGCTTTCTTT; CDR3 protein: CASSLARDTEAFF
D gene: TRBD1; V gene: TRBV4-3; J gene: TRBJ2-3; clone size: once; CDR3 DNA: TGCGCCAGCAGCCAAGATCCCGGACAGGGGATCACAGATACGCAGTATTTT; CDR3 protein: CASSQDPGQGITDTQYF
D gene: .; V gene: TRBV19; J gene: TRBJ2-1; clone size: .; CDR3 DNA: TGTGCCAGTAGATTCCTAGGGGACAATGAGCAGTTCTTC; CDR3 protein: CASRFLGDNEQFF
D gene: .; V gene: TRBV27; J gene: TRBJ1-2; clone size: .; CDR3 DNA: TGTGCCAGCAGTGAGACGGGACACGATAACTATGGCTACACCTTC; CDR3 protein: CASSETGHDNYGYTF
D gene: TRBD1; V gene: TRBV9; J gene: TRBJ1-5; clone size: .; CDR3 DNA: TGTGCCAGCAGCCCCTCCGCCGGAGGGACAGGGGGTCAGCCCCAGCATTTT; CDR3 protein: CASSPSAGGTGGQPQHF